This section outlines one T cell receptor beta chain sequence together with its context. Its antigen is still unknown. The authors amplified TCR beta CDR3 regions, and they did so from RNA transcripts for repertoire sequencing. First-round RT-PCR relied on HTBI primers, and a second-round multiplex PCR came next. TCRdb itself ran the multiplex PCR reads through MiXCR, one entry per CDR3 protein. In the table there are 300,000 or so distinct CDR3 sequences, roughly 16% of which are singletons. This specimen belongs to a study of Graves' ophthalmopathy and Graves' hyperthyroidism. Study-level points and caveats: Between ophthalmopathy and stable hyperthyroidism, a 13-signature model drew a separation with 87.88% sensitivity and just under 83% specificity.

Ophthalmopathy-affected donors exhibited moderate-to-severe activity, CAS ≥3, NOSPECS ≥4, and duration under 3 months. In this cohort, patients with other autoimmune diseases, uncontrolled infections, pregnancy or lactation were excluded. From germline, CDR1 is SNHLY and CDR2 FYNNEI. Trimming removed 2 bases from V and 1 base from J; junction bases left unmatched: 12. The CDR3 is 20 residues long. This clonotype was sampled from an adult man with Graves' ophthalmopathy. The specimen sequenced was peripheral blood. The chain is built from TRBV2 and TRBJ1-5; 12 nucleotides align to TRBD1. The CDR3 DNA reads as TGTGCCAGCAGTGAAATTGGCGGGACAGGGGGCGCGTGGAGCAATCAGCCCCAGCATTTT. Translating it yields CASSEIGGTGGAWSNQPQHF.